Following are 8 T cell receptor beta chains from one sample sequenced in a study of T-cell reconstitution after alpha-beta-depleted transplantation in children. Using unique molecular identifiers, the investigators prepared the TCRbeta library. One entry per CDR3 protein results from TCRdb running MiXCR on the PCR reads. Of around 670,000 distinct CDR3 sequences in the sample, around 13% were seen once. This specimen consisted of PBMCs, obtained before TCRalphabeta/CD19-depleted stem cell transplant. All receptors derive from a girl between 2 and 10 years old with congenital amegakaryocytic thrombocytopenia, due to receive a stem cell transplant.

There are many counts of this clonotype. The rearrangement uses TRBV11-1 and TRBJ2-2; TRBD2 matches 14 bases. J gave up 5 bases and V 4 bases, and 18 bases lay outside the gene matches. Germline CDR1 is SGHAT and CDR2 is FQDESV (reference sequence). This CDR3 region has 21 residues. This CDR3 is CASSSQLPGLAGDGWTGELFF. CDR3 nucleotides: TGTGCCAGCAGCTCTCAACTCCCGGGACTAGCGGGAGATGGATGGACCGGGGAGCTGTTTTTT. The whole variable domain, remainder taken from reference TRBV11-1 and TRBJ2-2, is EAEVAQSPRYKITEKSQAVAFWCDPISGHATLYWYRQILGQGPELLVQFQDESVVDDSQLPKDRFSAERLKGVDSTLKIQPAELGDSAMYLCASSSQLPGLAGDGWTGELFFGEGSRLTVL.

The chain uses TRBV6-2 or TRBV6-3 and TRBJ2-1, with 8 bases aligning to TRBD2. With V trimmed by 4 bases and J by 2 bases, 13 bases remained unmatched. The length of the CDR3 is 18 residues. CDR1 is MNHEY, CDR2 SVGEGT, per germline. The CDR3 sequence: CASSFPGLGMKAYNEQFF. Written as DNA, the CDR3 is TGTGCCAGCAGTTTTCCGGGACTAGGGATGAAAGCCTACAATGAGCAGTTCTTC.

A few counts support this clonotype. The chain couples TRBV29-1 to TRBJ2-7, with D possibly being TRBD2 (6 bases). The germline gives CDR1 SQVTM, CDR2 ANQGSEA. With 6 bases removed from V and 3 bases from J, the gap between germline ends came to 12 bases. CDR3 length equals 12 residues. The CDR3 DNA is TGCAGCGTCTCAGCGGACTACTACGAGCAGTACTTC. Residues: CSVSADYYEQYF.

The sample holds many counts of this clonotype. CDR3 amino acids: CASSPGSQDHSGNTIYF. CDR3 bases: TGCGCCAGCAGCCCCGGGTCCCAGGATCACTCTGGAAACACCATATATTTT. The chain employs TRBV5-1 and TRBJ1-3; D ambiguous. V gave up 4 bases and J gave up 0 bases, with 17 bases separating them. Per the germline V gene, CDR1 is SGHRS and CDR2 is YFSETQ. CDR3 length equals 17 residues.

The chain carries TRBV7-8 and TRBJ2-5, with no clear D. This CDR3 is 13 amino acids long. Deletions cut 3 bases from V and 1 base from J, with 6 bases between. The V gene's germline CDR1 is SGHVS and CDR2 FQNEAQ. This chain's CDR3 is CASSFDFQETQYF. CDR3 in DNA: TGTGCCAGCAGCTTTGACTTCCAAGAGACCCAGTACTTC.

This clonotype appeared many times. The V and J genes are TRBV29-1 and TRBJ2-5; 9 bases are shared with TRBD1. The CDR3 contains 15 residues. Germline CDR1 SQVTM, CDR2 ANQGSEA. Trimming at V came to 6 bases and at J to 4 bases, leaving 12 bases not matched to a gene. CDR3 in DNA: TGCAGCGTATCCCCGGGACAGGGAGTTATAGAGACCCAGTACTTC. Protein product: CSVSPGQGVIETQYF.

The gene calls are TRBV18 and TRBJ2-2, with 9 bases identical to TRBD1. The CDR3 covers 16 residues. Germline V gene lookup returns CDR1 KGHSH and CDR2 LQKENI. Losses at the gene ends were 2 bases for V and 4 bases for J; bases not matched to a gene: 5. The CDR3 sequence: CASSPMGQGRTGELFF. The CDR3 nucleotides are TGTGCCAGCTCACCAATGGGACAGGGCCGCACCGGGGAGCTGTTTTTT.

This clonotype was counted many times. The rearrangement uses TRBV7-8 and TRBJ2-1, with no clear D. The germline gives CDR1 SGHVS, CDR2 FQNEAQ. The CDR3 spans 11 residues. With 0 bases removed from V and 9 bases from J, the gap between germline ends came to 3 bases. CDR3 bases: TGTGCCAGCAGCTTAGCTGCTGAGCAGTTCTTC. It translates to CASSLAAEQFF.